This TCR beta chain was identified in a study of shared clonotypes between healthy human individuals. Study-wide points: Naive CD4 clonotypes overlapped across a handful of donors at roughly 5.1%.

The protocol was immunoSEQ multiplex PCR, while the TCRdb copy is restricted to in-frame clones and leaves out a portion. The sample contains 1,400,000 or so clones, about 98.5% of which appear only once. About this clone itself: The antigen is undetermined.

This CDR3 spans 14 amino acids. V shed 10 bases, J shed 4 bases, and the junction held 7 bases outside the gene matches. Germline V lookup: CDR1 MDHEN, CDR2 SYDVKM. This chain uses TRBV28 with TRBJ1-5; 10 bases match TRBD1. This TCR came from a man aged 30 to 45 in good health. Input material: naive CD4+ T cells sorted from blood. Subset defined: CD45RA+ positively selected. CDR3 residues: CAISDRGPNQPQHF. The CDR3 nucleotides read TGTGCCATTTCCGACAGGGGGCCAAATCAGCCCCAGCATTTT.